This entry concerns a single T cell receptor beta chain. The target antigen is unknown. These data are taken from a study of cytomegalovirus exposure and HLA in healthy donors. Findings of the study overall: 150 or so TCR beta chains were listed as cytomegalovirus-associated.

CDR3 length equals 14 residues. Germline V CDR1 and CDR2: SGDLS, YYNGEE. The J segment lost 7 bases and the V segment lost 3 bases, leaving 4 bases of the junction unmatched. The PCR was carried out with 60 Vbeta primers and 13 Jbeta primers. Some clones are missing from TCRdb's copy, which holds only in-frame ones; the method was immunoSEQ multiplex PCR. This sample has approximately 140,000 clones, with 75% found just once. V is TRBV9 and J is TRBJ1-6, with TRBD1 matching over 7 bases. This clonotype was obtained from a man in his forties in good health and CMV-seronegative. Sample: PBMCs. The DNA for the CDR3 is TGTGCCAGCAGCGCCGGGACAGAGAATTCACCCCTCCACTTT. It yields the protein CASSAGTENSPLHF.